This T cell receptor (beta chain) was sequenced during a study of blood T cell repertoires in COVID-19. The data were produced by immunoSEQ multiplex PCR, yet TCRdb's version contains in-frame clones alone and is incomplete. The table has roughly 280,000 clones, roughly 86% seen once. CDR1 SGDLS and CDR2 YYNGEE come from the germline V gene. The CDR3 length is 16 residues. V shed 1 base and J 3 bases; nucleotides not matched to a gene: 2. The sequenced sample was PBMCs or T cells enriched from blood (not recorded which). The chain links TRBV9 to TRBJ2-1, with TRBD2 matching over 12 bases. This clonotype was sampled from a woman in her fifties or sixties who had recovered from COVID-19. The chain's CDR3 is CASSVRTSGVYNEQFF. CDR3 nucleotide sequence: TGTGCCAGCAGCGTAAGGACTAGCGGGGTCTACAATGAGCAGTTCTTC.